These T cell receptor beta chains were read from a single sample in a study of cytomegalovirus exposure and HLA in healthy donors. Measured with immunoSEQ multiplex PCR; TCRdb has only the in-frame clones, and not every one. The sample features 60,000 to 70,000 clones, with approximately 5% in its top ten. Sequencing input: PBMCs. Receptor source: a man aged 25 to 40 in good health and CMV-seropositive. CDR3s include the opening cysteine and the closing phenylalanine or tryptophan. Each record gives: CDR3 protein, CDR3 DNA, J gene, V gene, D gene. D genes are given only for firm matches.

CASSLTGVGNTIYF TGCGCCAGCAGCCTCACAGGGGTTGGAAACACCATATATTTT TRBJ1-3 TRBV5-1 TRBD1
CAEQGLITYGYTF TGTGCCGAACAGGGTTTAATTACGTATGGCTACACCTTC TRBJ1-2 TRBV7-9 NA
CASSLSGSGHGRAEAFF TGTGCCAGCAGCCTTAGTGGGTCAGGCCATGGGAGGGCTGAAGCTTTCTTT TRBJ1-1 TRBV9 NA
CASSPGGQEQETQYF TGCGCCAGCAGCCCGGGGGGACAGGAACAAGAGACCCAGTACTTC TRBJ2-5 TRBV5-1 NA
CASSEQPAAFTEAFF TGTGCCAGCAGTGAACAACCAGCGGCCTTCACTGAAGCTTTCTTT TRBJ1-1 TRBV6-1 NA
CASSQNRVKSSLHF TGTGCCAGCAGCCAGAACAGGGTTAAATCTTCCCTCCACTTT TRBJ1-6 TRBV14 NA
CASSSGRGNEQFF TGTGCCAGCAGCTCGGGGCGGGGGAATGAGCAGTTCTTC TRBJ2-1 TRBV5-8 TRBD2
CASGLVLGGYYNSPLHF TGTGCTAGTGGTTTGGTACTCGGAGGATACTATAATTCACCCCTCCACTTT TRBJ1-6 TRBV12-5 NA
CASSNNYEQYF TGTGCCAGCAGCAACAACTACGAGCAGTACTTC TRBJ2-7 TRBV11-2 NA
CSVGTSGGVYNEQFF TGCAGCGTCGGGACTAGCGGGGGGGTATACAATGAGCAGTTCTTC TRBJ2-1 TRBV29-1 TRBD2
CASRGGTEQFF TGCGCCAGCAGGGGGGGGACTGAGCAGTTCTTC TRBJ2-1 TRBV5-1 TRBD2
CASSPRGNVNEQFF TGTGCCAGTTCGCCACGGGGTAATGTGAATGAGCAGTTCTTC TRBJ2-1 TRBV19 NA
CASSSDRGVHQPQHF TGTGCCAGCAGTTCTGACAGGGGAGTACATCAGCCCCAGCATTTT TRBJ1-5 TRBV27 TRBD1
CASSLERAGAGYGYTF TGTGCCAGCAGCTTGGAAAGGGCAGGCGCGGGGTATGGCTACACCTTC TRBJ1-2 TRBV5-4 NA
CASRETGGSSPLHF TGTGCCAGTAGAGAGACAGGGGGCAGTTCACCCCTCCACTTT TRBJ1-6 TRBV19 TRBD1
CASSYALTDSPLHF TGTGCCAGCAGTTACGCCCTTACGGATTCACCCCTCCACTTT TRBJ1-6 TRBV6-5 NA
CASSVVTTNSYNEQFF TGTGCCAGCAGCGTAGTAACGACTAACTCCTACAATGAGCAGTTCTTC TRBJ2-1 TRBV9 NA
CASSLRRRTGDSGANVLTF TGTGCCAGCAGCCTCAGGCGGCGGACAGGGGATTCTGGGGCCAACGTCCTGACTTTC TRBJ2-6 TRBV2 TRBD1